This T cell receptor (beta chain) was recorded in a study of CXCR3 chemokines and chemotherapy response in bladder cancer (dated by TCRdb to between 2020 and 2023). In terms of the full investigation: Whether chemotherapy response in human bladder cancer was predicted by intratumoral CXCR3 chemokine system activity was examined in the study.

V was cut back by 3 bases and J by 7 bases, leaving a gap of 12 bases between them. The germline V gene (reference sequence) specifies MNHEY as CDR1 and SMNVEV as CDR2. The CDR3 starts with the cysteine, ends with the phenylalanine, and has 13 residues. The read is trimmed to its CDR3 DNA, 39 bases read in frame from base 1. There are many counts of this clonotype. Its antigen is unknown. Per-nucleotide qualities are absent, and no much larger clonotype sits a single base away. Library prep was done by PCR. These reads were obtained on an Illumina HiSeq 2500. TCRdb reran the public reads through fastp at Q25 and MiXCR, keeping productive beta chains. Rows are combined by CDR3 protein, so each entry shows the most common genes and DNA. The sample table lists over 2,000 distinct CDR3 sequences, about a sixth of them with a count of one. The ten largest clones add up to 20% to 30% of the sample.

The sequence was collected from a human donor with bladder cancer that responded to neoadjuvant chemotherapy. This sample was taken from a patient whose treatment included neoadjuvant chemotherapy. The chain employs TRBV27 and TRBJ1-2; the D region possibly corresponds to TRBD1 (5 bases align). The DNA sequence is given as TGTGCCAGCAGTTTTTGGGGGGTTCGTGGCTACACCTTC. Its protein reads: CASSFWGVRGYTF.